The sequence of this T cell receptor beta chain was determined in a study of cytomegalovirus exposure and HLA in healthy donors (dated by TCRdb to about 2017). At the level of the whole study: An earlier analysis of approximately 640 of the donors reported 250 to 300 Gb of sequence data and some 100 million unique TCR beta sequences from 150 million to 200 million T cells. The study aimed to test whether signatures of past pathogen exposure could be identified by cataloging public T cell receptors. Across some 400 genotyped donors of the cohort, an average of 235,054 unique TCR beta nucleotide sequences per donor were sequenced, and around 20% of those sequences were non-productive. Donor age, sex, ethnicity and CMV serostatus were compiled together with the repertoire data. Roughly 5 DR-DQ haplotypes were treated as single units for association and clustering because of strong linkage in the cohort. An early release covering approximately 600 HLA-typed donors comprised about 300 gigabases of sequencing data and 85 million or so unique TCR sequences. The number of donors typed differed by locus, with roughly 620-630 for A, B, C, DRB1 and DQB1, around 500 for DQA1, over 600 for DPA1, and 450 to 480 for DPB1. To study patterns of TCR occurrence, a later analysis re-analyzed previously published TCR beta repertoires from several hundred donors and added high-resolution HLA genotyping. The study used immunosequencing to profile the T cell repertoires of about 670 subjects and linked those repertoires to cytomegalovirus serostatus. All discovery cohort repertoires had been generated on a single sequencing platform. HLA typing covered class I and class II loci at four-digit resolution. Genome-wide SNP genotypes for about 65% of the 666 donors were used in a later genetic analysis, which treated that subset as a discovery cohort. Besides the first cohort of 550 to 750 subjects, a separate validation cohort made up of over a hundred different subjects was used. To predict cytomegalovirus infection status, the study combined high-throughput TCR immunosequencing, statistical association of individual TCRs with disease status, and machine learning. Of the 300 to 500 genotyped donors, 81% were placed in the genetic ancestry cluster associated with self-reported Caucasian donors. To decide whether each TCR beta V gene segment behaved as functional or pseudogenic, an earlier analysis of over 500 of the donors relied on high-throughput TCR beta sequencing. In the later analysis, no new phenotypic data were used to find candidate immune exposures; instead, reliance was placed on TCR beta sequences and their occurrence across donors. On the study overall, not on this receptor specifically: Some IMGT-functional V segments, including TRBV6-2 and TRBV6-3, could not be told apart with the 87-base-pair reads, so those segments were excluded. Sequencing depth was assumed to be roughly uniform across donors in the presence/absence analyses, though that assumption may not hold. Across donors, most TCR sequences were observed very rarely, whereas some public TCRs were present in many individuals. CMV serostatus was the only immune exposure information available for the cohort. Broadly in line with IMGT annotations, most TCR beta V segments showed up in productive rearrangements about 87% or about 30% of the time in an earlier analysis of about 500 of the donors. The classifier was reported to diagnose cytomegalovirus status with high specificity and sensitivity in both the original cohort and the validation cohort. Compared with equally common non-associated chains, HLA-associated TCR beta chains in a later analysis were more clonally expanded and had lower generation probabilities. When HLA alleles, especially DR and DQ, strongly co-occurred, attributing TCR associations to individual alleles was difficult. HLA typing was unavailable for some donors at each locus, so association tests used only the typed subset. According to a later analysis, parvovirus B19, influenza, CMV and Epstein-Barr virus appeared linked to several top co-occurrence clusters. The earlier analysis of nearly 600 of the donors excluded about 16 rarely observed V segments, including chromosome 9 orphons, because counts were too low. According to the authors, the approach could potentially be generalized to other disease states and immunological phenotypes. In vitro tests confirmed that a few of the cytomegalovirus-associated TCR beta chains recognize cytomegalovirus antigens. A further reported finding was that TCR beta sequences accurately predicted the HLA-A and HLA-B alleles for most subjects in the first cohort. A later genetic analysis associated a missense DCLRE1C variant with V-gene and J-gene trimming of TCR beta chains, and an independent cohort replicated the association. A later analysis found that most CMV-associated TCR beta chains appeared HLA-restricted, with HLA associations seemingly driven largely by CMV exposure. The study gave a list of 150 to 200 TCR beta chains associated with cytomegalovirus. In this cohort, only TCR beta chains were sequenced, and detectable features were limited by the absence of alpha or paired-chain data. A cluster of highly shared sequence variants was judged likely to be a technical artifact of the sequencing pipeline. In a later analysis, the rate of TCR association differed among HLA loci, with DRB1 alleles having the most associated TCRs and HLA-C alleles having the fewest. In a later analysis, 16,951 TCR beta sequences were associated with specific HLA alleles at a false discovery rate of 0.05. Linkage disequilibrium might explain the correlated functional status among segregating V segments, but an unknown experimental factor could not be ruled out. According to a later genetic analysis, donors in an Asian-associated ancestry cluster had fewer N-insertions in productive TCRs than the roughly 670-donor mean.

To prepare the library, the immunoSEQ multiplex PCR assay was applied. For the multiplex PCR, a mixture combining 60 forward primers for TCR Vbeta segments and 13 reverse primers for TCR Jbeta segments was used. A multiplex PCR assay on genomic DNA amplified the CDR3 region of rearranged TCR beta genes. The amplified TCR beta libraries were sequenced on the Illumina HiSeq System as 87-base-pair reads. In the original analysis: A later analysis tallied about 77 million unique TCR beta chains across the roughly 610 repertoires, and 10 million to 11 million of those chains were shared by two or more donors. A nearest-neighbor algorithm error-corrected the raw reads and collapsed the reads into unique sequences, merging closely related sequences to remove PCR and sequencing errors. V, D and J gene segments were assigned by aligning CDR3 sequences to IMGT reference sequences. For a sequence to be retained, a match of at least six nucleotides to both a V gene segment and a J gene segment was required. A rearrangement was called productive if the CDR3 had no stop codons and remained in frame with V and J, and every other rearrangement was called non-productive. CDR3 was defined according to IMGT convention as the region running from the second conserved V-encoded cysteine to the conserved J-encoded phenylalanine. The earlier analysis of a few hundred of the donors excluded sequences that lacked an unambiguous match to a single V gene segment. In an earlier analysis of some 590 of the donors, a V segment was called functional when productive rearrangements were above 56.7%, and segregating when the standard deviation between donors exceeded 5%. A statistical classification framework was built for diagnosing cytomegalovirus status from the catalog of TCR beta chain sequences. In a later analysis, V and J genes were assigned by comparing TCR nucleotide sequences against IMGT/GENE-DB human TR gene sequences. A later analysis assigned CDR3 sequences and most-parsimonious VDJ recombination scenarios with the TCRdist pipeline. In a later analysis, every TCR beta chain was defined by the combination of its CDR3 amino acid sequence and its V-gene family, and reads without a unique V-gene family were dropped. To address suspected cross-contamination and a sequencing artifact, a later analysis removed roughly 580 highly shared, low-generation-probability nucleotide sequences. A later analysis calculated a clonal expansion index for each public chain from normalized within-repertoire ranks of inferred template counts. Generation probabilities in a later analysis came from a VDJ recombination model fitted to out-of-frame rearrangements, and those results were checked against IGoR. Hypergeometric tests were used in a later analysis to score TCR-TCR, TCR-HLA and TCR-CMV co-occurrence, with a repertoire-size bias correction applied to the TCR pairs. In a later analysis, false discovery rates were estimated by permuting HLA or CMV assignments 20 times. In a later analysis, co-occurring TCRs were grouped using DBSCAN, with TCRdist sequence similarity added in when clustering inside HLA-allele-positive subsets. Repertoires with fewer than 30,000 or more than 120,000 public chains were left out of co-occurrence clustering, as were about five repertoires with anomalous nucleotide sharing. TCRdb retrieved this table from immuneACCESS and kept in-frame rearrangements only. Not all clones are present; in checked studies, unresolved V genes account for under half, and no reason is known for the remainder. That table gives V, J and clone size, and the DNA gave D and trimming. The sample table records around 72,000 clones; 66% of these occur just once. Together, the top ten hold less than 25% of the sample.

The cohort was made up of 500 to 800 healthy bone marrow donors. All cohort members were sampled while nominally healthy, although unrecorded immune exposures were likely present. The donor tested CMV seropositive, placing the donor among the 290 or so seropositive members of the cohort. A peripheral blood sample was provided by each donor, and peripheral blood mononuclear cells were used for TCR beta sequencing. The Qiagen DNeasy Blood Extraction Kit was used to extract genomic DNA from the blood cell samples. With respect to this clone: Its recognized antigen is unknown. Qualities for individual bases were not recorded, and no much larger clone is one base off.

V loses 1 base at its end and J loses 1 base; junction bases beyond the gene matches: 3. The CDR3 contains 17 residues, cysteine and phenylalanine counted. Only CDR3 DNA is held: 51 bases, read in frame from base 1. CDR1 SNHLY and CDR2 FYNNEI were looked up in the germline V gene. This TCR was sampled from a middle-aged man in good health and CMV-seropositive. Sample: PBMCs. The V gene is TRBV2 and the J gene is TRBJ2-3; TRBD2 lines up with 12 middle nucleotides. CDR3 region: CASSEGWTSGGTDTQYF. The base sequence is TGTGCCAGCAGTGAAGGGTGGACTAGCGGGGGCACAGATACGCAGTATTTT.